One and the same sample provided the 19 T cell receptor beta chains below, sequenced in a study of T cell clonality in common variable immunodeficiency. Overall study results and limits: Fewer deletions and N-nucleotide insertions were reportedly seen in common variable immunodeficiency TCR beta sequences.

Data came from immunoSEQ multiplex PCR; TCRdb stores just in-frame clones and leaves some out. This sample carries around 25,000 clones, none of them present only once. Their target antigens are unknown. Sequencing input: peripheral blood mononuclear cells. The source of these receptors is a human donor with common variable immunodeficiency.

This clone has a count of ten or more. CDR3 DNA, as far as it was read: TGTGCCAGCAGCTTTCGGACAGGATACACAGATACG. Amino acids: CASSFRTGYTDT. The CDR3 in its entirety is CASSFRTGYTDTQYF. This chain uses TRBV7-2 with TRBJ2-3; 7 bases align to TRBD1. The CDR3 goes on 3 residues after the read ends, and that part is filled in from the germline J gene. Unmatched junction bases numbered 5, after V lost 3 bases and J lost 2 bases. Germline CDR1 is SGHTA and CDR2 is FQGNSA. The CDR3 runs 15 residues.

Many counts were recorded for this clone. The read falls 3 residues short of the CDR3 end, and the missing part is taken from the germline J gene. The chain uses TRBV7-2 and TRBJ1-2; 10 positions match TRBD1. The CDR3 loop spans 15 amino acids. Germline CDR1 SGHTA, CDR2 FQGNSA. The covered CDR3 bases are TGTGCCAGCAGCTCCCAAGGCCCGACAGGGGGCGAC. Amino acids: CASSSQGPTGGD. The whole CDR3 sequence reads CASSSQGPTGGDYTF. Looking up the rest from reference TRBV7-2 and TRBJ1-2 gives the full variable domain: GAGVSQSPSNKVTEKGKDVELRCDPISGHTALYWYRQSLGQGLEFLIYFQGNSAPDKSGLPSDRFSAERTGGSVSTLTIQRTQQEDSAVYLCASSSQGPTGGDYTFGSGTRLTVV.

This clone was recorded a few times. CDR3 DNA, as far as it was read: TGTGCCAGTAGCCCATCGGGGGGACTCACAGATACG. The encoded protein is CASSPSGGLTDT. The whole CDR3 sequence is CASSPSGGLTDTQYF. The chain joins TRBV19 to TRBJ2-3, with 7 bases matching TRBD2. The read stops 3 residues short of the end of the CDR3; the missing end is completed from the germline J gene. The CDR3 spans 15 residues. The trim removed 6 bases at V and 2 bases at J, leaving 8 bases unmatched. Germline V gene lookup returns CDR1 LNHDA and CDR2 SQIVND (reference sequence).

This clone was seen repeatedly, ten times or more. The sequenced fragment ends 3 residues before the CDR3 boundary, so the rest is inferred from the germline J gene. This chain joins TRBV6-1 and TRBJ2-1; 8 bases align to TRBD2. Germline trimming cut 4 bases from V and 9 bases from J; bases unmatched to any gene: 8. The CDR3 is made up of 14 amino acids. The germline gives CDR1 MNHNS, CDR2 SASEGT. This CDR3 reads CASSGRGGEGEQFF. The DNA read from the CDR3 is TGTGCCAGCAGTGGACGGGGGGGCGAAGGTGAG.

Ten or more counts support this clone. The CDR3 end is not reached by the read, which stops 3 residues before it; the germline J gene fills it in. The chain employs TRBV4-1 and TRBJ1-1; D might be TRBD1 (6 bases). The CDR3 spans 13 residues. Trimming pared 1 base from V and 5 bases from J, leaving 8 bases between. Germline CDR1 is MGHRA and CDR2 is YSYEKL. CDR3 DNA, as far as it was read: TGCGCCAGCAGCCAAGCCAGGGGTACTGAA. Translation: CASSQARGTE. Given in full, the CDR3 is CASSQARGTEAFF.

This clone was counted at least ten times. The CDR3 is CAWRGESGNNEQFF. The sequenced CDR3 bases are TGTGCCTGGAGGGGAGAGTCGGGGAACAATGAG. This chain links TRBV30 with TRBJ2-1; TRBD2 is a possible D gene (5 bases). The sequence runs out 3 residues before the end of the CDR3; the remainder is reconstructed from the germline J gene. Germline lookup yields CDR1 GTSNPN and CDR2 SVGIG (reference sequence). The CDR3 is 14 residues long. V lost 3 bases to trimming and J lost 5 bases, with 14 bases between them.

In its sample, this clone was seen many times. The read terminates 3 residues ahead of where the CDR3 ends, so the germline J gene completes it. The chain couples TRBV2 to TRBJ2-1, with 11 bases that match TRBD2. Looked up from germline, CDR1 is SNHLY and CDR2 is FYNNEI. CDR3 length: 15 residues. The V segment lost 0 bases and the J segment 7 bases; nucleotides outside the gene matches: 2. The DNA read from the CDR3 is TGTGCCAGCAGTGAAGCCTTAGCGGGGGGGAATGAG. Protein product: CASSEALAGGNE. From start to end, the CDR3 is CASSEALAGGNEQFF.

As for this clone: At one of its ends the junction is not consistent with the germline gene, which may arise from a read error. The read terminates 3 residues before the CDR3 end, so the remaining end is supplied by the germline J gene. This chain links TRBV19 with TRBJ1-5; D not resolved. Germline CDR1 LNHDA, CDR2 SQIVND (reference sequence). The CDR3 contains 15 residues. The sequenced CDR3 bases are TGTGCCAGCCAGGTGGGGTTTCGTAGCGATCAGCCC. Protein product: CASQVGFRSDQP. The CDR3 as a whole reads CASQVGFRSDQPQHF.

This clone was counted many times. The read terminates 3 residues ahead of where the CDR3 ends, so the germline J gene completes it. The chain joins TRBV29-1 to TRBJ2-7; 10 bases line up with TRBD2. The CDR3 runs to 15 residues. With 4 bases clipped from V and 3 bases from J, the junction kept 9 bases outside the gene matches. Germline CDR1 and CDR2: SQVTM and ANQGSEA. CDR3 loop: CSVGTSGKSGYEQYF. CDR3 bases read: TGCAGCGTTGGAACTAGCGGGAAGAGTGGCTACGAG.

The sequenced CDR3 bases are TGCGCCAGCAGCCCCTGGTCGGGGTCCATCTACGAG. This translates into CASSPWSGSIYE. In full, the CDR3 reads CASSPWSGSIYEQYF. This chain uses TRBV5-1 with TRBJ2-7; D is possibly TRBD2 (5 bases). The read stops 3 residues short of the end of the CDR3; the missing end is completed from the germline J gene. This CDR3 contains 15 residues. In germline, CDR1 is SGHRS, CDR2 YFSETQ. Trimming cost V 4 bases and J 3 bases, with 17 bases left between them.

This clone appeared many times. The DNA ends 3 residues before the CDR3 does, and the rest of the CDR3 is filled in from the germline J gene. This chain joins TRBV6-2 or TRBV6-3 and TRBJ2-1, with 13 nucleotides matching TRBD2. The CDR3 has 16 amino acids. Germline CDR1 is MNHEY and CDR2 is SVGEGT. J was trimmed by 5 bases and V by 6 bases; bases with no gene match: 7. The CDR3 DNA, read in part, is TGTGCCAGCAGCCCCGGGACTAGCGGGATAGACAATGAG. Its protein product is CASSPGTSGIDNE. The full CDR3 is CASSPGTSGIDNEQFF.

In the case of this clone: The read ends 3 residues before the CDR3 terminus; that terminus is restored from the germline J gene. V usage is TRBV18 and J usage is TRBJ1-5, with 7 bases aligning to TRBD1. J lost 6 bases, V lost 5 bases, and 7 bases had no gene match. The CDR3 covers 14 residues. Germline V gene data show CDR1 as KGHSH and CDR2 as LQKENI. The CDR3 spells CASSEDRVSQPQHF. The sequenced part of the CDR3 DNA is TGTGCCAGCTCAGAAGACAGGGTAAGTCAGCCC.

Notes on this clone: Read coverage stops 3 residues before the CDR3 terminus; the germline J gene supplies the remainder. The chain employs TRBV20-1 and TRBJ2-7, with 8 bases identical to TRBD1. J lost 4 bases, V lost 2 bases, and 13 bases had no gene match. Germline V CDR1 and CDR2: DFQATT, SNEGSKA (reference sequence). The CDR3 covers 16 residues. CDR3 bases read: TGCAGTGCTAGACCCTTTTCCGGGACAGGCCCTTACGAG. This gives the protein CSARPFSGTGPYE. The full CDR3 protein is CSARPFSGTGPYEQYF.

This clone was seen at least ten times. The CDR3 is cut off 3 residues early in the read; its end comes from the germline J gene. The chain links TRBV18 to TRBJ2-2, with 8 bases identical to TRBD2. There are 16 residues in the CDR3. Trimming at V came to 6 bases and at J to 7 bases, leaving 13 bases not matched to a gene. Germline assignment: CDR1 KGHSH and CDR2 LQKENI. Incomplete CDR3 DNA: TGTGCCAGCTCGGAAGGCGTAGCGGGGAAGGACGGGGAG. Amino acids: CASSEGVAGKDGE. The full CDR3 reads CASSEGVAGKDGELFF.

The table lists this clone with a few counts. The DNA ends 3 residues before the CDR3 does, and the rest of the CDR3 is filled in from the germline J gene. The V call is TRBV7-9, the J call TRBJ1-1; D gene uncertain. CDR3 length equals 13 residues. Trimming removed 0 bases at V and 4 bases at J, with 6 bases between. The germline gives CDR1 SEHNR, CDR2 FQNEAQ (reference sequence). CDR3 DNA, as far as it was read: TGTGCCAGCAGCTTAGCAAGGGTCACTGAA. Its protein product is CASSLARVTE. The CDR3, in full, reads CASSLARVTEAFF. Supplemented by reference TRBV7-9 and TRBJ1-1, the full variable domain reads DTGVSQNPRHKITKRGQNVTFRCDPISEHNRLYWYRQTLGQGPEFLTYFQNEAQLEKSRLLSDRFSAERPKGSFSTLEIQRTEQGDSAMYLCASSLARVTEAFFGQGTRLTVV.

This clone was counted at least ten times. Other nucleotide sequences from this sample produce the same CDR3. CDR3 DNA, as far as it was read: TGTGCCAGCAGTGAAGCTCCGGGAGGAGGGGGCGCTTACGAG. Protein: CASSEAPGGGGAYE. In full, the CDR3 is CASSEAPGGGGAYEQYF. The J gene is TRBJ2-7, the V gene TRBV6-1; D is perhaps TRBD1 or TRBD2 (7 bases each). The CDR3 goes on 3 residues after the read ends, and that part is filled in from the germline J gene. The V end was cut by 0 bases, the J end by 4 bases, with 19 bases between. The CDR3 totals 17 residues. Germline CDR1 and CDR2: MNHNS and SASEGT.

This clone was detected ten times or more. The sequenced part of the CDR3 DNA is TGTGCCGGGTCAGGGGGTTCGGGCAATCAGCCC. This gives the protein CAGSGGSGNQP. Given in full, the CDR3 is CAGSGGSGNQPQHF. The chain carries TRBV30 and TRBJ1-5; 7 bases agree with TRBD1. The read halts 3 residues ahead of the CDR3 end, with the missing end drawn from the germline J gene. V was clipped by 8 bases and J by 2 bases; unmatched bases: 9. The CDR3 runs 14 residues. Germline assignment: CDR1 GTSNPN and CDR2 SVGIG (reference sequence).

This clone was detected many times. The sequenced fragment ends 3 residues before the CDR3 boundary, so the rest is inferred from the germline J gene. The V gene is TRBV10-1, the J gene TRBJ2-1, with a weak D call TRBD2 (6 bases). The CDR3 length is 15 residues. The germline V and J ends were trimmed by 0 bases and 7 bases, with 13 bases remaining between them. Germline CDR1 reads WNHNN; CDR2 reads SYGVQD (reference sequence). This CDR3 reads CASSESGLGGNEQFF. The part of the CDR3 DNA that was read is TGCGCCAGCAGTGAGTCGGGGCTTGGAGGGAATGAG.

This clone was detected many times. The read ends 3 residues early relative to the CDR3; the germline J gene fills the gap. The chain recombines TRBV18 with TRBJ2-7; a weak D match, TRBD2 (5 bases). Germline CDR1 is KGHSH and CDR2 is LQKENI. The ends were cut back, 6 bases at V and 0 bases at J, with 12 bases in the middle. The CDR3 contains 14 residues. The CDR3: CASSPGVSSYEQYF. Incomplete CDR3 DNA: TGTGCCAGCTCCCCCGGGGTTAGCTCCTACGAG.